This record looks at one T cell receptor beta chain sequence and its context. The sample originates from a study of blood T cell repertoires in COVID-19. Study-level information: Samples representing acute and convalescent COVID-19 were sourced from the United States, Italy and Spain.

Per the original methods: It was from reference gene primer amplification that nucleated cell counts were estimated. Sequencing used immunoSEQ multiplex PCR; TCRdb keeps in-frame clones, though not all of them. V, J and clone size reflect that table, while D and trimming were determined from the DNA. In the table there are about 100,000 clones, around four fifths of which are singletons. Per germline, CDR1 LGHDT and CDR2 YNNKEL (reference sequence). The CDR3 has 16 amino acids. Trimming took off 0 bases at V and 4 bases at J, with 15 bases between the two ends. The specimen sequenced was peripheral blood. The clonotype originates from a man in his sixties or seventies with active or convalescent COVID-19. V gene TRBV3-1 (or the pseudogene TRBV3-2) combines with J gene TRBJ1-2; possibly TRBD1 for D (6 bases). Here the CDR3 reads CASSQDMLGAGYGYTF. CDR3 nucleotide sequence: TGTGCCAGCAGCCAAGATATGTTGGGGGCTGGCTATGGCTACACCTTC.